The 20 T cell receptor beta chains listed next were all sequenced from one sample in a study of blood T cell repertoires in COVID-19. The method was immunoSEQ multiplex PCR; TCRdb's version includes in-frame clones alone and lacks a portion of them. The repertoire includes about 170,000 clones, 80% to 90% of them detected once, and roughly 3.6% sits in the top ten. Sequences were obtained from peripheral blood. These receptors were collected from a man between 18 and 29 years old with active or convalescent COVID-19.

The chain joins TRBV9 to TRBJ1-2; 7 bases are a match to TRBD1. The CDR3 contains 17 residues. CDR1 SGDLS and CDR2 YYNGEE come from the germline V gene. Unmatched junction bases numbered 10, after V lost 0 bases and J lost 2 bases. The CDR3 is CASSVGAGQLGNYGYTF. CDR3 nucleotide sequence: TGTGCCAGCAGCGTAGGTGCGGGACAGCTCGGAAACTATGGCTACACCTTC. Full variable domain (missing parts from reference TRBV9 and TRBJ1-2): DSGVTQTPKHLITATGQRVTLRCSPRSGDLSVYWYQQSLDQGLQFLIQYYNGEERAKGNILERFSAQQFPDLHSELNLSSLELGDSALYFCASSVGAGQLGNYGYTFGSGTRLTVV.

This chain uses TRBV24-1 with TRBJ1-5; D is unclear. CDR3 length: 12 amino acids. Germline-derived CDR1 and CDR2 are KGHDR and SFDVKD. V dropped 3 bases and J dropped 11 bases, with 10 bases sitting between them. CDR3 bases: TGTGCCACCAGTGATGGCGGCCAATCCCAGCATTTT. Amino acid sequence: CATSDGGQSQHF.

This clone was seen a handful of times. The chain links TRBV21-1 to TRBJ1-2; the listed D gene, TRBD1, was not tested against the DNA. TRBV21-1 is given as a pseudogene. CDR3 size: 17 residues. CDR3 DNA sequence: TGTGCCAGCAGCAAAGGGGGACAGGGGCCGCCATCGGGGGGCTACACCTTC. Translated: CASSKGGQGPPSGGYTF.

J is TRBJ2-7 and V is TRBV6-6; the D gene is possibly TRBD2 (5 bases). There are 14 residues in the CDR3. Trimming took off 6 bases at V and 4 bases at J, with 16 bases between the two ends. Per the germline V gene, CDR1 is MNHNY and CDR2 is SVGAGI (reference sequence). The CDR3 reads CASRQAGISYEQYV. The CDR3 DNA sequence: TGTGCCAGCAGGCAAGCCGGGATCTCATACGAGCAGTACGTC.

CDR3 bases: TGTGCCAGCAGTTTACTCGGTGGGACTGGCGACGGAGAGACCCAGTACTTC. It specifies CASSLLGGTGDGETQYF. V usage is TRBV27 and J usage is TRBJ2-5; D possibly corresponds to TRBD2 (6 bases). Germline V gives CDR1 MNHEY, CDR2 SMNVEV (reference sequence). The CDR3 totals 17 residues. Trimming cost V 2 bases and J 4 bases, with 20 bases left between them.

The rearrangement links TRBV4-3 to TRBJ2-1, with TRBD2 matching over 10 bases. The CDR3 has 17 residues. With V trimmed by 4 bases and J by 4 bases, 10 bases remained unmatched. Looked up from germline, CDR1 is LGHNA and CDR2 is YSLEER. Here the CDR3 reads CASSRTLGAGGYNEQFF. DNA of the CDR3: TGCGCCAGCAGCCGCACGCTTGGAGCGGGAGGGTACAATGAGCAGTTCTTC.

The chain uses TRBV12-3 or TRBV12-4 and TRBJ1-2; a possible D gene is TRBD1 (5 bases). The CDR3 extends over 12 amino acids. Trimming removed 5 bases at V and 4 bases at J, with 8 bases between. The CDR3 spells CASSQGVYGYTF. The CDR3 DNA follows: TGTGCCAGCAGTCAAGGGGTCTATGGCTACACCTTC.

In this sample, this clone turned up a few times. This chain links TRBV5-4 with TRBJ1-3, with a possible D match to TRBD1 (6 bases). Germline V gene lookup returns CDR1 SGHNT and CDR2 YYREEE (reference sequence). V lost 4 bases and J lost 3, with 14 bases in between. The CDR3 has 15 residues. The CDR3 region is CASSSPGVGGNTIYF. The CDR3 nucleotides read TGTGCCAGCAGCAGCCCAGGGGTTGGTGGAAACACCATATATTTT.

The CDR3 sequence is CASSQSSGNQPQHF. The CDR3 DNA follows: TGTGCCAGCAGCCAGTCTAGTGGAAATCAGCCCCAGCATTTT. J is TRBJ1-5 and V is TRBV2, with unresolved D. The CDR3 has 14 residues. V lost 6 bases and J 4 bases, leaving 13 bases between the germline ends. Germline V gives CDR1 SNHLY, CDR2 FYNNEI. Full variable domain (remainder filled in from reference TRBV2 and TRBJ1-5): EPEVTQTPSHQVTQMGQEVILRCVPISNHLYFYWYRQILGQKVEFLVSFYNNEISEKSEIFDDQFSVERPDGSNFTLKIRSTKLEDSAMYFCASSQSSGNQPQHFGDGTRLSIL.

The chain employs TRBV27 and TRBJ2-1, with 9 bases that match TRBD2. Germline V gene data show CDR1 as MNHEY and CDR2 as SMNVEV (reference sequence). The CDR3 runs to 15 residues. The V segment lost 6 bases and the J segment 8 bases; nucleotides outside the gene matches: 11. The CDR3 loop reads CASSPFVSGSDEQFF. DNA of the CDR3: TGTGCCAGCAGCCCTTTCGTTAGCGGGAGCGATGAGCAGTTCTTC.

V is TRBV11-3 and J is TRBJ1-1; the match to TRBD1 covers 8 bases. V lost 7 bases to trimming and J lost 7 bases; unmatched junction nucleotides: 20. Germline V gene data show CDR1 as SGHNT and CDR2 as YENEEA. The CDR3 consists of 17 residues. DNA of the CDR3: TGTGCCAGCACCTCAGGGGGCAGGGGGCGAGGAAGGGATGAAGCTTTCTTT. Protein: CASTSGGRGRGRDEAFF.

The chain employs TRBV19 and TRBJ1-2; D gene ambiguous. V lost 3 bases, J lost 2 bases, and 31 bases lay in between. Germline assignment: CDR1 LNHDA and CDR2 SQIVND (reference sequence). The CDR3 is 21 amino acids. CDR3 in amino acids: CASSIPILRIDEATRNYGYTF. The CDR3 DNA reads TGTGCCAGTAGTATTCCGATCCTAAGGATCGATGAGGCCACTCGGAACTATGGCTACACCTTC. Looking up the rest from reference TRBV19 and TRBJ1-2 gives the full variable domain: DGGITQSPKYLFRKEGQNVTLSCEQNLNHDAMYWYRQDPGQGLRLIYYSQIVNDFQKGDIAEGYSVSREKKESFPLTVTSAQKNPTAFYLCASSIPILRIDEATRNYGYTFGSGTRLTVV.

This CDR3 reads CASRSMQRGANTGELFF. The CDR3 coding sequence is TGTGCCAGCAGATCGATGCAACGCGGCGCGAACACCGGGGAGCTGTTTTTT. The rearrangement joins TRBV5-4 to TRBJ2-2; D remains ambiguous. Between the trimmed V and J ends, which lost 5 bases and 0 bases, there was a span of 17 bases. The CDR3 has 17 residues. Germline V CDR1 and CDR2: SGHNT, YYREEE (reference sequence).

The gene calls are TRBV6-5 and TRBJ1-2; D possibly corresponds to TRBD1 (6 bases). CDR1 and CDR2 (germline): MNHEY, SVGAGI. The CDR3 length is 12 residues. V gave up 7 bases and J gave up 3 bases, with 9 bases separating them. The chain's CDR3 is CASINRDYGYTF. CDR3 nucleotide sequence: TGTGCCAGCATCAACAGGGACTATGGCTACACCTTC.

In this sample, this clone turned up once. Other DNA sequences in the sample encode the same CDR3. The J gene is TRBJ2-3, the V gene TRBV7-2; D is uncertain. The CDR3 length is 12 residues. Germline CDR1 is SGHTA and CDR2 is FQGNSA. V lost 5 bases and J lost 0, with 3 bases in between. CDR3 sequence: CASSLSTDTQYF. The DNA for the CDR3 is TGTGCCAGCAGCCTAAGCACAGATACGCAGTATTTT.

This clone has just one count. The chain couples TRBV5-1 to TRBJ2-7, with 10 bases identical to TRBD1. This CDR3 comprises 15 residues. Germline trimming cut 1 base from V and 6 bases from J; bases unmatched to any gene: 7. Germline assignment: CDR1 SGHRS and CDR2 YFSETQ. CDR3: CASSLRGDRGSEQYF. DNA of the CDR3: TGCGCCAGCAGCTTGCGGGGGGACAGGGGCAGCGAGCAGTACTTC.

This clone was detected only a few times. The chain has TRBV6-5 and TRBJ2-1; possible D gene TRBD1, 6 bases. V was clipped by 4 bases and J by 0 bases, with 10 bases between them. Germline CDR1 reads MNHEY; CDR2 reads SVGAGI. The CDR3 loop spans 15 amino acids. Here the CDR3 reads CASSFSGVSYNEQFF. The CDR3 DNA is TGTGCCAGCAGTTTTTCAGGGGTCTCCTACAATGAGCAGTTCTTC.

This clone was counted once. The V and J genes are TRBV18 and TRBJ2-2; D unclear. The CDR3 is made up of 16 amino acids. CDR1 and CDR2 (germline): KGHSH, LQKENI. V gave up 2 bases and J gave up 1 base, with 11 bases separating them. The CDR3 coding sequence is TGTGCCAGCTCACCAAACTCGCGGCGGAACACCGGGGAGCTGTTTTTT. Its translation: CASSPNSRRNTGELFF.

In this sample, this clone turned up a few times. This sequence joins TRBV18 and TRBJ2-5, with 7 bases lining up with TRBD1. This CDR3 has 13 residues. Germline V gene data show CDR1 as KGHSH and CDR2 as LQKENI. V lost 5 bases, J lost 1 base, and 1 base stayed unmatched. The CDR3 spells CASSSGGQETQYF. The CDR3, as DNA: TGTGCCAGCTCATCAGGGGGCCAAGAGACCCAGTACTTC.

V gene TRBV5-1 combines with J gene TRBJ1-1, with a tentative D call TRBD1 (5 bases). Looked up from germline, CDR1 is SGHRS and CDR2 is YFSETQ. The V gene lost 1 base and the J gene lost 4 bases, with 8 bases spanning the gap. The length of the CDR3 is 13 residues. The CDR3 region has the DNA TGCGCCAGCAGCTTGTCTAGGGGCACTGAAGCTTTCTTT. It specifies CASSLSRGTEAFF. Full variable domain (remainder filled in from reference TRBV5-1 and TRBJ1-1): KAGVTQTPRYLIKTRGQQVTLSCSPISGHRSVSWYQQTPGQGLQFLFEYFSETQRNKGNFPGRFSGRQFSNSRSEMNVSTLELGDSALYLCASSLSRGTEAFFGQGTRLTVV.